These 19 T cell receptor beta chains were sequenced from one sample in a study of shared clonotypes between healthy human individuals (dated by TCRdb to about 2020). The library was prepared using the immunoSEQ multiplex PCR assay. TCRdb carries this immuneACCESS record with in-frame sequences only. Its versions omit some clonotypes, under half of them owing to an unresolved V gene in the studies checked, with the rest unexplained. Present in this sample are 950,000 to 1,200,000 clones, approximately 75% of which were seen just once. Together, the top ten hold about 0.89% of the sample. The sample comprised memory CD4+ T cells from PBMCs. The intended sense of this specimen's cell subset or site label: CD45RA-negative fraction. The receptors here all came from a man in his late teens or twenties in good health. Some clones in this sample may be carry-over from other donors' samples.

The V gene is TRBV27, the J gene TRBJ2-3; D perhaps matches TRBD2 (6 bases). V lost 4 bases to trimming and J lost 1 base, with 12 bases between them. The germline V gene encodes CDR1 MNHEY and CDR2 SMNVEV (reference sequence). The CDR3 is 15 residues long. CDR3 residues: CASSYRWEGTDTQYF. The CDR3 DNA follows: TGTGCCAGCAGTTACAGATGGGAGGGCACAGATACGCAGTATTTT.

The chain recombines TRBV28 with TRBJ1-2; 9 positions match TRBD1. There are 17 residues in the CDR3. In germline, CDR1 is MDHEN, CDR2 SYDVKM. With 8 bases clipped from V and 2 bases from J, the junction kept 15 bases outside the gene matches. The CDR3 is CASSNRDRVWRNYGYTF. The DNA of the CDR3 is TGTGCCAGCTCAAACCGGGACAGGGTATGGAGGAACTATGGCTACACCTTC.

The chain links TRBV5-4 to TRBJ2-1; 11 nucleotides line up with TRBD2. The V gene's germline CDR1 is SGHNT and CDR2 YYREEE (reference sequence). The V gene end was trimmed by 0 bases and the J gene end by 7 bases; junction bases not matched to a gene: 6. The CDR3 is 16 residues long. CDR3 loop: CASSLGGSGRENEQFF. In nucleotides, the CDR3 is TGTGCCAGCAGCTTGGGGGGTAGCGGGAGGGAGAATGAGCAGTTCTTC.

The rearrangement joins TRBV4-2 to TRBJ2-3; TRBD2 matches at 7 bases. Per germline, CDR1 LGHNA and CDR2 YNFKEQ. There are 16 residues in the CDR3. V lost 1 base and J lost 4; bases outside the gene matches: 8. This CDR3 is CASSQVVQGGADTQYF. The CDR3 nucleotides read TGTGCCAGCAGCCAAGTGGTCCAGGGAGGGGCAGATACGCAGTATTTT.

Turning to this clone: This may stem from a read error, because a much larger clone lies one nucleotide away. The same CDR3 arises from other DNA sequences in this sample as well. The J gene is TRBJ1-2, the V gene TRBV7-2; D uncertain. The V end was cut by 0 bases, the J end by 4 bases, with 3 bases between. Germline CDR1 is SGHTA and CDR2 is FQGNSA. The CDR3 spans 12 residues. Written as DNA, the CDR3 is TGTGCCAGCAGCTTAGCCGGCTATGGCTACACCTTC. Translating it yields CASSLAGYGYTF.

The count of this clone is one. The rearrangement joins TRBV5-1 to TRBJ2-7; D remains ambiguous. V was cut by 2 bases and J by 3 bases, with 15 bases left in between. The CDR3 totals 15 residues. CDR1 and CDR2 from the germline V gene are SGHRS and YFSETQ. CDR3 loop: CASSFSTGYGYEQYF. As DNA, the CDR3 is TGCGCCAGCAGCTTCAGTACGGGTTACGGCTACGAGCAGTACTTC. The full variable domain, with the rest looked up from reference TRBV5-1 and TRBJ2-7, is KAGVTQTPRYLIKTRGQQVTLSCSPISGHRSVSWYQQTPGQGLQFLFEYFSETQRNKGNFPGRFSGRQFSNSRSEMNVSTLELGDSALYLCASSFSTGYGYEQYFGPGTRLTVT.

This sequence joins TRBV5-6 and TRBJ2-5; D unclear. V shed 7 bases and J shed 0 bases, with 22 bases lying between them. This CDR3 is built from 17 residues. The germline V gene encodes CDR1 SGHDT and CDR2 YYEEEE. CDR3 sequence (DNA): TGTGCCAGCGGTCGAAGAAAACACGGACCTTACCAAGAGACCCAGTACTTC. Protein: CASGRRKHGPYQETQYF.

This clone occurred a few times. The DNA of the CDR3 is TGTGCCAGCAGTTTATGGGGGGTGGCGAACACTGAAGCTTTCTTT. Protein sequence: CASSLWGVANTEAFF. V usage is TRBV27 and J usage is TRBJ1-1; weak D call: TRBD1 (5 bases). With 1 base removed from V and 1 base from J, the gap between germline ends came to 10 bases. CDR3 size: 15 residues. From germline, CDR1 is MNHEY and CDR2 SMNVEV (reference sequence).

V is TRBV6-1 and J is TRBJ2-3, with 8 bases matching TRBD1. CDR3 length: 15 amino acids. Germline V gene data show CDR1 as MNHNS and CDR2 as SASEGT. V was pared by 7 bases and J by 2 bases, with 8 bases of the junction left unmatched. CDR3: CASKDRVDVTDTQYF. The CDR3 DNA is TGTGCCAGCAAGGACAGGGTGGATGTCACAGATACGCAGTATTTT.

The chain combines TRBV4-3 with TRBJ2-7; D is undetermined. CDR3 length: 13 amino acids. V was trimmed by 0 bases and J by 2 bases, leaving 5 bases between them. Germline V gives CDR1 LGHNA, CDR2 YSLEER. DNA of the CDR3: TGCGCCAGCAGCCAAGATACCCCCTACGAGCAGTACTTC. Its protein is CASSQDTPYEQYF.

The V call is TRBV6-6, the J call TRBJ2-1, with 11 positions matching TRBD1. This CDR3 spans 16 amino acids. V gave up 7 bases and J gave up 9 bases; unmatched junction bases: 14. Germline CDR1 MNHNY, CDR2 SVGAGI (reference sequence). CDR3 sequence: CASKPGTGGSLGEQFF. The CDR3 DNA reads as TGTGCCAGCAAACCCGGGACAGGGGGATCTTTGGGTGAGCAGTTCTTC.

This sequence joins TRBV28 and TRBJ2-3; D is perhaps TRBD2 (5 bases). This CDR3 comprises 14 residues. Germline CDR1 reads MDHEN; CDR2 reads SYDVKM. V was pared by 5 bases and J by 3 bases, with 12 bases between. The CDR3 spells CASSPTGMTDTQYF. The CDR3 coding sequence is TGTGCCAGCAGTCCGACGGGGATGACAGATACGCAGTATTTT.

The chain couples TRBV18 to TRBJ2-2; no reliable D call. Germline V lookup: CDR1 KGHSH, CDR2 LQKENI. CDR3 length: 14 amino acids. The V and J ends lost 1 base and 2 bases respectively, with 5 bases between them. The DNA for the CDR3 is TGTGCCAGCTCACCACAGTTTAACACCGGGGAGCTGTTTTTT. Protein sequence: CASSPQFNTGELFF.

The rearrangement uses TRBV7-8 and TRBJ2-7; TRBD2 agrees at 9 bases. The junction had 10 bases not matched to a gene; V was cut back by 5 bases and J by 2 bases. The germline V gene encodes CDR1 SGHVS and CDR2 FQNEAQ. The CDR3 has 16 residues. CDR3: CASSISGGRVTYEQYF. CDR3 nucleotides: TGTGCCAGCAGCATCTCGGGCGGGAGGGTAACCTACGAGCAGTACTTC.

CDR3 sequence (DNA): TGTGCCAGCAGTGAAACGGGCAGGGAACCTGACGAGCAGTACTTC. The encoded protein is CASSETGREPDEQYF. The chain has TRBV6-1 and TRBJ2-7, with a weak D call TRBD1 (5 bases). CDR1 is MNHNS and CDR2 is SASEGT in the germline V gene. The CDR3 is 15 amino acids. The V end was cut by 2 bases, the J end by 5 bases, with 16 bases between.

This chain connects TRBV6-6 to TRBJ2-7; 9 nucleotides line up with TRBD2. The V and J ends lost 6 bases and 3 bases, in that order; junction bases with no gene match: 9. There are 15 residues in the CDR3. Germline V gene data show CDR1 as MNHNY and CDR2 as SVGAGI (reference sequence). CDR3 nucleotides: TGTGCCAGCAGACCCTCACTAGCGGGCCTCTACGAGCAGTACTTC. Protein: CASRPSLAGLYEQYF.

The rearrangement joins TRBV4-3 to TRBJ1-2; TRBD1 might be the D (5 bases). Germline V gene sequence: CDR1 LGHNA, CDR2 YSLEER. With 2 bases removed from V and 6 bases from J, the gap between germline ends came to 19 bases. CDR3 size: 16 residues. The CDR3 loop is CASSQHTSSGINGYTF. The CDR3 region has the DNA TGCGCCAGCAGCCAACACACTTCCTCAGGGATTAATGGCTACACCTTC.

The genes are TRBV7-8 and TRBJ2-5; unclear D gene. Trimming removed 1 base from V and 1 base from J, with 10 bases in between. The CDR3 loop spans 15 amino acids. CDR1 SGHVS and CDR2 FQNEAQ come from the germline V gene. The CDR3: CASSLVGQPQETQYF. CDR3 nucleotide sequence: TGTGCCAGCAGCTTAGTCGGGCAGCCCCAAGAGACCCAGTACTTC. The full variable domain, completed using reference TRBV7-8 and TRBJ2-5, is GAGVSQSPRYKVAKRGQDVALRCDPISGHVSLFWYQQALGQGPEFLTYFQNEAQLDKSGLPSDRFFAERPEGSVSTLKIQRTQQEDSAVYLCASSLVGQPQETQYFGPGTRLLVL.

This clone was observed a single time. V gene TRBV6-5 combines with J gene TRBJ1-1; 7 bases align to TRBD1. The CDR3 sequence is 14 residues long. Germline-derived CDR1 and CDR2 are MNHEY and SVGAGI. Trimming cost V 2 bases and J 3 bases; bases outside gene matches: 3. The CDR3 sequence: CASSYVQGDTEAFF. The CDR3 DNA reads as TGTGCCAGCAGTTACGTTCAGGGGGACACTGAAGCTTTCTTT.